This TCR beta chain was sequenced during a study of T cell responses to AZD1222 COVID-19 vaccine. Study-wide context: Second-dose groups at about 4 or about 12 weeks were pooled. Broader study findings: Of spike-specific TCRs, nearly half reportedly target regions left unmutated in variants. Females outnumbered males among donors, who were mostly white British; clonal diversity was possibly underestimated.

Using immunoSEQ multiplex PCR, the repertoire was profiled, and TCRdb retains in-frame clones only, with some absent. The data show approximately 180,000 clones, just over 90% seen once. The CDR3 extends over 16 amino acids. Germline loops: CDR1 SGHKS, CDR2 YYEKEE (reference sequence). Trimming stripped 0 bases from V and 5 bases from J, with 12 bases between. With respect to this clone: Its antigen remains unknown.

This TCR was recovered from an adult in good health. The J gene is TRBJ1-6, the V gene TRBV5-5, with D uncertain. Sequencing was performed on peripheral blood, taken on day 0 of AZD1222 vaccination. This chain's CDR3 is CASSLAAGLNNSPLHF. In DNA, the CDR3 is TGTGCCAGCAGCTTGGCCGCCGGCCTTAATAATTCACCCCTCCACTTT.